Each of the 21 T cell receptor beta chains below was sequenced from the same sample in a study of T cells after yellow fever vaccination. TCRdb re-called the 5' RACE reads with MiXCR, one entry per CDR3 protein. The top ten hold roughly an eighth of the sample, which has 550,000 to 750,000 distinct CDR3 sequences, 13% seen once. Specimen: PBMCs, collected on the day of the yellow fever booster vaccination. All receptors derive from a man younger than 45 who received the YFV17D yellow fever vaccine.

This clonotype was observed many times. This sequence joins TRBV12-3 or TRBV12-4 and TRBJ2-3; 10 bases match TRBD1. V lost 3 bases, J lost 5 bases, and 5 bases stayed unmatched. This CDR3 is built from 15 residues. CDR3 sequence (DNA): TGTGCCAGCAGTTTTTGGGACAGGGGTGAAGATACGCAGTATTTT. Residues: CASSFWDRGEDTQYF.

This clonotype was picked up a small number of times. CDR3 protein: CASSLAHGTSGAITDTQYF. CDR3 sequence (DNA): TGTGCCAGCAGCTTAGCGCATGGGACTAGCGGGGCCATCACAGATACGCAGTATTTT. The chain carries TRBV7-8 and TRBJ2-3, with 13 bases fitting TRBD2. The CDR3 has 19 amino acids. CDR1 and CDR2 (germline): SGHVS, FQNEAQ. V dropped 0 bases and J dropped 2; count of bases not matched to a gene: 8.

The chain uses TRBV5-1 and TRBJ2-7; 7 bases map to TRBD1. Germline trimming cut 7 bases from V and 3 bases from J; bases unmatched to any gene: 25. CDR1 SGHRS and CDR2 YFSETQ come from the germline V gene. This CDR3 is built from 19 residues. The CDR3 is CASRPNDRVSQVANYEQYF. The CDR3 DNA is TGCGCCAGCCGCCCCAATGACAGGGTTTCTCAGGTTGCGAACTACGAGCAGTACTTC.

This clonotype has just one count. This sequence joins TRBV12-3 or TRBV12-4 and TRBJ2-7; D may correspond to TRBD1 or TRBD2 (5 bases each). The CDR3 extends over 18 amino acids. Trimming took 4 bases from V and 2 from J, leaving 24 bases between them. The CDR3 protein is CASSSELWGPVRPYEQYF. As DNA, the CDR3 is TGTGCCAGCAGTTCAGAGCTATGGGGACCCGTACGCCCCTACGAGCAGTACTTC.

CDR3 bases: TGTGCCAGCAGCCGGGACTTATACGAGCAGTACTTC. Its protein is CASSRDLYEQYF. The chain is built from TRBV28 and TRBJ2-7; possibly TRBD2 for D (6 bases). CDR1 and CDR2 (germline): MDHEN, SYDVKM. The CDR3 is 12 residues long. V was pared by 6 bases and J by 4 bases, with 10 bases between.

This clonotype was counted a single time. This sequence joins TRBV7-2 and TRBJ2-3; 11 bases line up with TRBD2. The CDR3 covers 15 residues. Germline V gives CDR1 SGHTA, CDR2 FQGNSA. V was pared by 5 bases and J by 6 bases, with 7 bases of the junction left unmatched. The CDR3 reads CASSKPTSGADTQYF. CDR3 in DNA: TGTGCCAGCAGCAAGCCGACTAGCGGGGCGGATACGCAGTATTTT. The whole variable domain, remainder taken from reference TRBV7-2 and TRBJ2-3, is GAGVSQSPSNKVTEKGKDVELRCDPISGHTALYWYRQSLGQGLEFLIYFQGNSAPDKSGLPSDRFSAERTGGSVSTLTIQRTQQEDSAVYLCASSKPTSGADTQYFGPGTRLTVL.

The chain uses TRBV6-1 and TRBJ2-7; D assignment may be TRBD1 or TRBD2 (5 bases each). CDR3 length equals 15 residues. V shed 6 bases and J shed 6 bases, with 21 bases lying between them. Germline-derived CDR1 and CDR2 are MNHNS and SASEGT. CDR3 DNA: TGTGCCAGCAGGAGGGGCGATCTGCCGCCGCTCGAGCAGTACTTC. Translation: CASRRGDLPPLEQYF.

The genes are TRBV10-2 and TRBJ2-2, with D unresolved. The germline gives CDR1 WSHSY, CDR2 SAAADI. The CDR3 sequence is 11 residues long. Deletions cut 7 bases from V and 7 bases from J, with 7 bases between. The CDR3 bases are TGCGCCAGCAATAGGGTCGGGGAGCTGTTTTTT. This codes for CASNRVGELFF.

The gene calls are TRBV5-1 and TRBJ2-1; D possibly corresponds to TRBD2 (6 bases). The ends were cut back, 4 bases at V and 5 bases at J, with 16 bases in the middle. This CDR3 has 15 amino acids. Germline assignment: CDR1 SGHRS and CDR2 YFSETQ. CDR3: CASSTGLPPHNEQFF. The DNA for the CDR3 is TGCGCCAGCAGCACGGGACTCCCCCCCCACAATGAGCAGTTCTTC.

The CDR3 DNA is TGTGCCAGCTCACCCCCCGCCAAGGGGACTAGCGGAGAGCTTGGGAGGTACGAGCAGTACTTC. It codes for CASSPPAKGTSGELGRYEQYF. J is TRBJ2-7 and V is TRBV18, with 11 positions matching TRBD2. This CDR3 has 21 residues. CDR1 KGHSH and CDR2 LQKENI come from the germline V gene. The ends lost 3 bases at V and 4 bases at J; junction bases unmatched: 23. The entire variable domain, with the rest obtained from reference TRBV18 and TRBJ2-7, is as follows: NAGVMQNPRHLVRRRGQEARLRCSPMKGHSHVYWYRQLPEEGLKFMVYLQKENIIDESGMPKERFSAEFPKEGPSILRIQQVVRGDSAAYFCASSPPAKGTSGELGRYEQYFGPGTRLTVT.

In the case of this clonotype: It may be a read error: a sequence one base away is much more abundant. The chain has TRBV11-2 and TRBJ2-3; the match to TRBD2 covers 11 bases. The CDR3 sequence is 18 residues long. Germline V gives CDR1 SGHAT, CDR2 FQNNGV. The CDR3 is CSSSSTSGSPSSTDTQYF. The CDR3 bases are TGTTCCAGCAGCTCCACTAGCGGGAGCCCCTCTAGCACAGATACGCAGTATTTT. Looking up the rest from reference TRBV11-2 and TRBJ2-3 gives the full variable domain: EAGVAQSPRYKIIEKRQSVAFWCNPISGHATLYWYQQILGQGPKLLIQFQNNGVVDDSQLPKDRFSAERLKGVDSTLKIQPAKLEDSAVYLCSSSSTSGSPSSTDTQYFGPGTRLTVL.

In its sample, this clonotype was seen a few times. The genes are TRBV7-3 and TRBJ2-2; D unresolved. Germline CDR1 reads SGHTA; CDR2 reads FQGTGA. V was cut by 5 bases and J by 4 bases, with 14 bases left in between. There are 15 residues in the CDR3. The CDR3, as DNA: TGTGCCAGCAGCCCGTCCCGGCAGCCCACCGGGGAGCTGTTTTTT. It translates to CASSPSRQPTGELFF.

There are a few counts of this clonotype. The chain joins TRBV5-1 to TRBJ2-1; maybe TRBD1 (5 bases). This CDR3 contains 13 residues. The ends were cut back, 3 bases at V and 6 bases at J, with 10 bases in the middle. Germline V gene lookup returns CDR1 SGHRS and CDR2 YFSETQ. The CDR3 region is CASSSGQGNEQFF. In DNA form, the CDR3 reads TGCGCCAGCAGCTCCGGGCAGGGCAATGAGCAGTTCTTC.

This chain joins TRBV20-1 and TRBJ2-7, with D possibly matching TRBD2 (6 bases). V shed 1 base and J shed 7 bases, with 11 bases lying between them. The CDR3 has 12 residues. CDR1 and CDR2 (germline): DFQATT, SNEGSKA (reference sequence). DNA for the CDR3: TGCAGTGCTAGAGCGGGAGATCGGGAGCAGTACTTC. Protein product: CSARAGDREQYF.

CDR3 DNA sequence: TGTGCCAGCAGCTCTCATACAACAGGGGATCCAAATTCACCCCTCCACTTT. Translating it yields CASSSHTTGDPNSPLHF. This chain joins TRBV6-1 and TRBJ1-6; 7 bases agree with TRBD1. This CDR3 is built from 17 residues. V was pared by 6 bases and J by 7 bases, with 15 bases of the junction left unmatched. Germline values: CDR1 MNHNS, CDR2 SASEGT.

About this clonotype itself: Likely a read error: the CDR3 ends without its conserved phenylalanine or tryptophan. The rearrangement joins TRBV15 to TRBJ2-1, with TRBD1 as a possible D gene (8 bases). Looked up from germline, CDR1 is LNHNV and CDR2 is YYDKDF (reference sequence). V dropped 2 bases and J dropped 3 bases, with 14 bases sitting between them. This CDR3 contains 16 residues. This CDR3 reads CATSRQTGGVYNEQFS. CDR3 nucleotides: TGTGCCACCAGCAGACAAACAGGGGGGGTCTACAATGAGCAGTTCTCC.

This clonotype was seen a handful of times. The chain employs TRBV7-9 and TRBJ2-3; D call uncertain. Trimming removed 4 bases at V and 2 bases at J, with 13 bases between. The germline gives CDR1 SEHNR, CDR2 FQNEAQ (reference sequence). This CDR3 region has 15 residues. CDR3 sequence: CASSSGRSYTDTQYF. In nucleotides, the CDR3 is TGTGCCAGCAGCTCCGGACGGTCTTACACAGATACGCAGTATTTT.

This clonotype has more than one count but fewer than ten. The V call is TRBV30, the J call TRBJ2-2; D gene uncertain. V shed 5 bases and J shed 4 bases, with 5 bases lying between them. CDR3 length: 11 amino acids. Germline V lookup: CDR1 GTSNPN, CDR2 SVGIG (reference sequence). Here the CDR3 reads CAWGLTGELFF. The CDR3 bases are TGTGCCTGGGGCCTCACCGGGGAGCTGTTTTTT.

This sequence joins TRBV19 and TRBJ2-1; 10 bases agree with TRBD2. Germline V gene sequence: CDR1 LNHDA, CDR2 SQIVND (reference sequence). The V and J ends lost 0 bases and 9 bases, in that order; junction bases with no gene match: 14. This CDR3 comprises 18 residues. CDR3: CASSIEGELAGEPAEQFF. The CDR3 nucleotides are TGTGCCAGTAGTATAGAGGGGGAGCTAGCGGGGGAGCCGGCTGAGCAGTTCTTC.

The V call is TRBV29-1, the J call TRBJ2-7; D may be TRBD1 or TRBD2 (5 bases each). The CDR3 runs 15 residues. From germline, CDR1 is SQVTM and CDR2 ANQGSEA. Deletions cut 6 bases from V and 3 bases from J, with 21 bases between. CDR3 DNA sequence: TGCAGCGTACTTTTCCGGGAACCAGGGAACTACGAGCAGTACTTC. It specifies CSVLFREPGNYEQYF.

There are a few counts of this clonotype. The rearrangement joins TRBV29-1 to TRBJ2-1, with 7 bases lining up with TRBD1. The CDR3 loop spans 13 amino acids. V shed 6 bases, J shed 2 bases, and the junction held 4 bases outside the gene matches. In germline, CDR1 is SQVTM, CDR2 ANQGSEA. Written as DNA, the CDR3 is TGCAGCGTGGATGGGACAGCCTACAATGAGCAGTTCTTC. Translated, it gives CSVDGTAYNEQFF.